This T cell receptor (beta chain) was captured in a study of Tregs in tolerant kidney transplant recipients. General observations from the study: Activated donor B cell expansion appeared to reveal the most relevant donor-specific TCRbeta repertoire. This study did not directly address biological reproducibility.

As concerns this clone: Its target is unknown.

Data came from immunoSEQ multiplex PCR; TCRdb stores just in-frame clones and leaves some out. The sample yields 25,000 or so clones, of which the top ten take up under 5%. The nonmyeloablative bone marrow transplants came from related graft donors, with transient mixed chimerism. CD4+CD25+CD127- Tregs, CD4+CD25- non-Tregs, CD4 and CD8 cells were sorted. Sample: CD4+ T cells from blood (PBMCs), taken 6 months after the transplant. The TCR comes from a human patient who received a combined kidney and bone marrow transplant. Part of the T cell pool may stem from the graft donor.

The sequenced part of the CDR3 DNA is TGTGCCAGCAGCCCAGGGGACAGGAGATATGGC. It specifies CASSPGDRRYG. The whole CDR3 sequence reads CASSPGDRRYGYTF. J is TRBJ1-2 and V is TRBV7-6, with 8 bases fitting TRBD1. The CDR3 is cut off 3 residues early in the read; its end comes from the germline J gene. The CDR3 spans 14 residues. Trimming took 5 bases from V and 5 from J; bases not matched to a gene: 7. The germline gives CDR1 SGHVS, CDR2 FNYEAQ.